This T cell receptor (beta chain) is from a study of shared clonotypes between healthy human individuals. Only in-frame clones appear in the TCRdb table, and some are missing; sequencing was by immunoSEQ multiplex PCR. The top ten clones hold over 1% of a sample with over a million clones, around 95% of them seen once. Every one of the donors was a Caucasian adult that lived in Nashville, Tennessee. This CDR3 comprises 13 residues. Trimming removed 2 bases from V and 5 bases from J, with 8 bases in between. Germline V gene sequence: CDR1 MNHEY, CDR2 SVGAGI. The receptor's source is a man aged 25-40 years in good health. Material: naive CD4+ T cells sorted from blood. The subset is: CD45RA+ positively selected. The J gene is TRBJ2-3, the V gene TRBV6-5; D remains ambiguous. DNA of the CDR3: TGTGCCAGCAGTTACGCGAGTGGAGATACGCAGTATTTT. Translated, it gives CASSYASGDTQYF.